This T cell receptor beta chain is drawn from a study of cytomegalovirus exposure and HLA in healthy donors. Study-wide results and caveats: It was reported that the classifier diagnosed cytomegalovirus status with high specificity and sensitivity in both the original and validation cohorts. Later analysis associated a missense DCLRE1C variant with TCR beta V- and J-gene trimming.

Regarding this clone: Antigen: not known.

PCR primers comprised 60 Vbeta and 13 Jbeta primers. Repertoires were generated with immunoSEQ multiplex PCR, while TCRdb's copy carries only in-frame clones and drops some. Of some 140,000 clones in the sample, around four fifths were seen once. This CDR3 region has 17 residues. Sequenced material: PBMCs. The source of this sequence is a man aged 40-55 years in good health and CMV-seronegative. V and J are TRBV21-1 and TRBJ2-7; the D segment call TRBD1 is taken from the table without a DNA check. TRBV21-1 is recorded as a pseudogene. The CDR3 loop is CASSKPRGGTGAYEQYF. In DNA, the CDR3 is TGTGCCAGCAGCAAACCACGGGGAGGGACAGGGGCCTACGAGCAGTACTTC.